This T cell receptor (beta chain) emerged from a study of cytomegalovirus exposure and HLA in healthy donors. V lost 6 bases to trimming and J lost 6 bases; unmatched junction nucleotides: 7. The CDR3 is 16 amino acids. Germline CDR1 reads SGHAT; CDR2 reads FQNNGV. Overall study results and limits: Later analysis suggested links between common viral pathogens and several top significant clusters. As a later analysis showed, a missense DCLRE1C variant was linked to trimming of TCR beta V- and J-genes.

Concerning this clone itself: Its matching antigen is unknown.

It was with 60 Vbeta and 13 Jbeta primers that the PCR ran. TCRdb keeps only in-frame clones here, not all; method: immunoSEQ multiplex PCR. This sample has roughly 150,000 clones, with approximately 71% found just once. The chain couples TRBV11-2 to TRBJ2-2, with 13 nucleotides matching TRBD2. Sequencing used PBMCs. This clonotype was sampled from a woman aged 18-29 years in good health and CMV-seropositive. CDR3: CASRPLAGGLAGELFF. The DNA for the CDR3 is TGTGCCAGCAGGCCACTAGCGGGGGGGCTTGCCGGGGAGCTGTTTTTT.